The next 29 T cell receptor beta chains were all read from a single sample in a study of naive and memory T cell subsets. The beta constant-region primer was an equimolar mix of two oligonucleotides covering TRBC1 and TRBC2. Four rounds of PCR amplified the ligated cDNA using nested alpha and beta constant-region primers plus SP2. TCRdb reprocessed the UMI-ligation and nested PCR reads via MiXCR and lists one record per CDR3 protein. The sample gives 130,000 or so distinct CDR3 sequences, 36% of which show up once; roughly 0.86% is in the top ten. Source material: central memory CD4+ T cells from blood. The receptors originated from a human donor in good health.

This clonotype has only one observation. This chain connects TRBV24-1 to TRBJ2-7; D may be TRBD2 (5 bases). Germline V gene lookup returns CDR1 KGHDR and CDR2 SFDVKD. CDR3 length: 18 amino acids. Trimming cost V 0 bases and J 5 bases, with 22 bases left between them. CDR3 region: CATSDLHVCAERPHEQYF. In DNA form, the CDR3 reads TGTGCCACCAGTGATTTGCATGTTTGCGCCGAGCGGCCCCACGAGCAGTACTTC.

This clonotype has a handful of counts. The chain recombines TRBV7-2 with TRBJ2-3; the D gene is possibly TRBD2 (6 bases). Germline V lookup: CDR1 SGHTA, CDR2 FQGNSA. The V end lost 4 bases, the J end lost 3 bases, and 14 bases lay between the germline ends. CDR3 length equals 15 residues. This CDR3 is CASSSRYGTTDTQYF. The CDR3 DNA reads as TGTGCCAGCAGCTCCAGGTACGGGACTACAGATACGCAGTATTTT.

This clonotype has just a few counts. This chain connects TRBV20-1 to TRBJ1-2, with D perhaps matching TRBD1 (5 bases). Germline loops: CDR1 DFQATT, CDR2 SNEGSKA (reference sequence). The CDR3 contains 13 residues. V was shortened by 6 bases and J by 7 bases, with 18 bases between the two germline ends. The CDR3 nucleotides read TGCAGTGCCACAGACGGGGGGGGTATTGGCTACACCTTC. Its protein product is CSATDGGGIGYTF.

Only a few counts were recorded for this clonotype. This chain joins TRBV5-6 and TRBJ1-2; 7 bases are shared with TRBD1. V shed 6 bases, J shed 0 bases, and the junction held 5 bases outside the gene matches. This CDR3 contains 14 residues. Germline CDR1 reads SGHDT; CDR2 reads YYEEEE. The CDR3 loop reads CASNRDRPNYGYTF. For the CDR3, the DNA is TGTGCCAGCAACCGGGACAGACCTAACTATGGCTACACCTTC. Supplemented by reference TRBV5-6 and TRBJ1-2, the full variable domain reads DAGVTQSPTHLIKTRGQQVTLRCSPKSGHDTVSWYQQALGQGPQFIFQYYEEEERQRGNFPDRFSGHQFPNYSSELNVNALLLGDSALYLCASNRDRPNYGYTFGSGTRLTVV.

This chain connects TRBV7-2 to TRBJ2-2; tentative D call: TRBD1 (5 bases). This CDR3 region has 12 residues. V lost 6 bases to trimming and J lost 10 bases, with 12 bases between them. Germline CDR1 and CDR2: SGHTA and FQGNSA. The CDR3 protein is CASSRQGQELFF. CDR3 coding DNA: TGTGCCAGCAGTCGTCAGGGCCAGGAGCTGTTTTTT. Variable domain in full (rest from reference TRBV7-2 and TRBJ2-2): GAGVSQSPSNKVTEKGKDVELRCDPISGHTALYWYRQSLGQGLEFLIYFQGNSAPDKSGLPSDRFSAERTGGSVSTLTIQRTQQEDSAVYLCASSRQGQELFFGEGSRLTVL.

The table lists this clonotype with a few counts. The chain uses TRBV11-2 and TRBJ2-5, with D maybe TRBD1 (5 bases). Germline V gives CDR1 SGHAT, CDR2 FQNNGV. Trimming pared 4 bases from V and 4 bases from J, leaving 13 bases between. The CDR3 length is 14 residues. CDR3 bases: TGTGCCAGCAGCTCTAGAATGGGGCGAGAGACCCAGTACTTC. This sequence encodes CASSSRMGRETQYF.

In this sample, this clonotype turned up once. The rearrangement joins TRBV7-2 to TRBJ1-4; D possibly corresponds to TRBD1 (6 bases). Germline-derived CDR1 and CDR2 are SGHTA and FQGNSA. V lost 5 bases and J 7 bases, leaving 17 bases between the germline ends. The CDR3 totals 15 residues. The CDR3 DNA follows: TGTGCCAGCAGCCAGTCTACAGGGTGGGTTGAAAAACTGTTTTTT. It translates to CASSQSTGWVEKLFF.

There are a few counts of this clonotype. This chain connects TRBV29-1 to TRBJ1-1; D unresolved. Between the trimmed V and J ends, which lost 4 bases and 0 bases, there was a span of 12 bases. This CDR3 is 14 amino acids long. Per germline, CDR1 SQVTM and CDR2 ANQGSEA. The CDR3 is CSVVEQNMNTEAFF. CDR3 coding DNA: TGCAGCGTTGTGGAACAGAACATGAACACTGAAGCTTTCTTT.

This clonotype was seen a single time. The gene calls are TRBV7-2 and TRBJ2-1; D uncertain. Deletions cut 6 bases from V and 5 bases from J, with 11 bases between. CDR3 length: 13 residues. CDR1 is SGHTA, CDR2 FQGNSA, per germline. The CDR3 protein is CASSQRTNNEQFF. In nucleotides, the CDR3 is TGTGCCAGCAGTCAGCGAACTAACAATGAGCAGTTCTTC.

As DNA, the CDR3 is TGTGCCAGCAGTCCCAAGCGCGTGCACAGGAATCTCAATGAGCAGTTCTTC. Protein: CASSPKRVHRNLNEQFF. This chain uses TRBV12-3 or TRBV12-4 with TRBJ2-1, with D perhaps TRBD1 (5 bases). The length of the CDR3 is 17 residues. The V end was cut by 5 bases, the J end by 6 bases, with 23 bases between.

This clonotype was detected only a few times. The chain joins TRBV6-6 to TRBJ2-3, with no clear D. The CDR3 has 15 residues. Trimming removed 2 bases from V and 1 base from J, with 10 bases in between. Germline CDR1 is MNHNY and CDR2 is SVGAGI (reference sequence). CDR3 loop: CASSYGVQRTDTQYF. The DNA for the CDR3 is TGTGCCAGCAGTTACGGGGTGCAACGCACAGATACGCAGTATTTT.

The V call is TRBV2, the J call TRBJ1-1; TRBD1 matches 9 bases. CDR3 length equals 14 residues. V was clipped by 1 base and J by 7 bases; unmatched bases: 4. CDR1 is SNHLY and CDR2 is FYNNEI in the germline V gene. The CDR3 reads CASSEELGQGEAFF. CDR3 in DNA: TGTGCCAGCAGTGAAGAATTGGGACAGGGTGAAGCTTTCTTT.

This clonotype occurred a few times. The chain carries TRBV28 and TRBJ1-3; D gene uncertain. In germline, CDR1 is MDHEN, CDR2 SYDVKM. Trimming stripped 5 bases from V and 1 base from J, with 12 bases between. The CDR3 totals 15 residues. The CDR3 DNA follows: TGTGCCAGCAGTCTGGGAGTAATGTCTGGAAACACCATATATTTT. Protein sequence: CASSLGVMSGNTIYF.

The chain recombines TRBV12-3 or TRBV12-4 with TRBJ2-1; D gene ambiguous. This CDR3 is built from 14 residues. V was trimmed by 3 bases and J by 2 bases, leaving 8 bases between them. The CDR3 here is CASSLYSAYNEQFF. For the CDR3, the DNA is TGTGCCAGCAGTTTGTACTCCGCCTACAATGAGCAGTTCTTC.

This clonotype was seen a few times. The CDR3 loop reads CASSLPPGEQFF. The CDR3 coding sequence is TGTGCCAGCAGCCTGCCTCCGGGAGAGCAGTTCTTC. The chain employs TRBV3-1 and TRBJ2-1; maybe TRBD2 (5 bases). Trimming left V 4 bases short and J 10 bases short, with 11 bases between. CDR1 is LGHDT, CDR2 YNNKEL, per germline (reference sequence). This CDR3 contains 12 residues.

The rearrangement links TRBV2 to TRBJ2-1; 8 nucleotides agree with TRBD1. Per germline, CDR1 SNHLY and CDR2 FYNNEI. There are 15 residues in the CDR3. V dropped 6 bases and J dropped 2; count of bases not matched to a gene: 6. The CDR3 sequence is CASRGTGWAYNEQFF. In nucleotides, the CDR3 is TGTGCCAGCAGGGGGACAGGATGGGCCTACAATGAGCAGTTCTTC.

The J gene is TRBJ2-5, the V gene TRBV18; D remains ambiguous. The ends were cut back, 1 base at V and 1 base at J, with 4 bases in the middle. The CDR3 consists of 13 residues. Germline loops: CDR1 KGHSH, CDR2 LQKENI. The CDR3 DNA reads TGTGCCAGCTCACCACAAACCCAAGAGACCCAGTACTTC. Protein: CASSPQTQETQYF.

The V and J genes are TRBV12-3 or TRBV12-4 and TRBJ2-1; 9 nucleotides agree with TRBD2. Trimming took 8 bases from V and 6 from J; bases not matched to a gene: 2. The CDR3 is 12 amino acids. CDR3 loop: CASASGINEQFF. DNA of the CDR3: TGTGCCAGCGCTAGCGGGATCAATGAGCAGTTCTTC.

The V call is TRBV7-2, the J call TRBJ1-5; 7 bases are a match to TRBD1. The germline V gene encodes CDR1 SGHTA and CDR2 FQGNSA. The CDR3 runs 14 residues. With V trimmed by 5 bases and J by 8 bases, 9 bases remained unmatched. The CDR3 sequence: CASSPGTASEPQHF. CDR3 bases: TGTGCCAGCAGCCCCGGGACAGCCAGTGAGCCCCAGCATTTT.

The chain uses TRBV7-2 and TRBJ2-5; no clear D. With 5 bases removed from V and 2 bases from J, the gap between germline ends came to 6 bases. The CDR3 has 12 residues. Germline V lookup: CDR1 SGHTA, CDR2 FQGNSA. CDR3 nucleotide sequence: TGTGCCAGCAGCCGGTCTCAAGAGACCCAGTACTTC. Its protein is CASSRSQETQYF. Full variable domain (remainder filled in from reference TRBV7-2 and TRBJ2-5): GAGVSQSPSNKVTEKGKDVELRCDPISGHTALYWYRQSLGQGLEFLIYFQGNSAPDKSGLPSDRFSAERTGGSVSTLTIQRTQQEDSAVYLCASSRSQETQYFGPGTRLLVL.

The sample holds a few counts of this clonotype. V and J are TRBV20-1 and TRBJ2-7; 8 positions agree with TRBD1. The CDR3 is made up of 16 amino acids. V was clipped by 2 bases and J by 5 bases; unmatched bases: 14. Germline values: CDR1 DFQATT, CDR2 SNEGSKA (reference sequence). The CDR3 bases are TGCAGTGCTAGATCAGGGGGCGCTTCCGGAACTCACGAGCAGTACTTC. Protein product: CSARSGGASGTHEQYF.

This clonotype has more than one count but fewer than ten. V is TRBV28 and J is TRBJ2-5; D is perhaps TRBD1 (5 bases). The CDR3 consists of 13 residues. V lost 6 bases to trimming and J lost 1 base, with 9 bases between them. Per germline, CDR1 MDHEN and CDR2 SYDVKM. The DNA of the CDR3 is TGTGCCAGCAGACCTCAGGGCCAAGAGACCCAGTACTTC. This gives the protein CASRPQGQETQYF.

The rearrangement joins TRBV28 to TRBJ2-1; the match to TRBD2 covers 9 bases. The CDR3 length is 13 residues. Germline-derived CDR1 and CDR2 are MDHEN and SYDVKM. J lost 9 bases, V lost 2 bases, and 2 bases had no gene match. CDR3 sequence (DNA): TGTGCCAGCAGTTTAGGACTAGCGCGTGAGCAGTTCTTC. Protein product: CASSLGLAREQFF.

The CDR3 loop reads CASSWSTRHEQYF. In DNA, the CDR3 is TGTGCCAGCAGTTGGAGTACAAGGCACGAGCAGTACTTC. The J gene is TRBJ2-7, the V gene TRBV27; D is undetermined. Trimming took 4 bases from V and 5 from J, leaving 12 bases between them. In germline, CDR1 is MNHEY, CDR2 SMNVEV (reference sequence). The CDR3 extends over 13 amino acids.

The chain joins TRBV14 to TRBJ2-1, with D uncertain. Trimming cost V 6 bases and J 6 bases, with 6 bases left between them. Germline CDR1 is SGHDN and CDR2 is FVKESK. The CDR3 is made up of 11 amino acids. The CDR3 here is CASSPSNEQFF. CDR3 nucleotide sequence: TGTGCCAGCAGTCCAAGCAATGAGCAGTTCTTC.

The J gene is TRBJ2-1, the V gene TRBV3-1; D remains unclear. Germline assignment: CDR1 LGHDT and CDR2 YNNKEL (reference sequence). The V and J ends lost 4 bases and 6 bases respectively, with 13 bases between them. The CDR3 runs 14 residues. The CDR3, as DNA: TGTGCCAGCAGCCCCTCTGTGGCCATCAATGAGCAGTTCTTC. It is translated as CASSPSVAINEQFF.

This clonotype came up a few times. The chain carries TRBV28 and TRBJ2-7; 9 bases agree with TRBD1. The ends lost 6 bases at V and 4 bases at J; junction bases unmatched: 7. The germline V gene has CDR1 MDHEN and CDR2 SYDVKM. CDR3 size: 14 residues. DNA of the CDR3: TGTGCCAGCAGCGACGGACAGGGGACTTACGAGCAGTACTTC. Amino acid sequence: CASSDGQGTYEQYF.

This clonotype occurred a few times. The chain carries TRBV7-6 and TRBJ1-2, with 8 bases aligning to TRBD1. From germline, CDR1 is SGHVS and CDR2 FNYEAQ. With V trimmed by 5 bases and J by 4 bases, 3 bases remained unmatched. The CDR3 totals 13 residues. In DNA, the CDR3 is TGTGCCAGCAGCCAAGGACAGGGCTATGGCTACACCTTC. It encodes CASSQGQGYGYTF.

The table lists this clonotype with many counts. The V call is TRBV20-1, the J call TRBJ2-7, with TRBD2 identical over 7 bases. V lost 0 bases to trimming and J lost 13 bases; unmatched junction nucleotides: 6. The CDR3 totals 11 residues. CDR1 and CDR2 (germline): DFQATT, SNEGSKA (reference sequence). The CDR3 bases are TGCAGTGCTAGAGATTGGGAGGGCGCCTACTTC. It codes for CSARDWEGAYF.